The 32 T cell receptor beta chains in this list originate from one sample, sequenced in a study of T cells in Graves' hyperthyroidism and ophthalmopathy. Researchers amplified the TCR beta CDR3 regions from RNA transcripts. First-round RT-PCR with HTBI primers amplified the TCR CDR3 region. One entry per CDR3 protein results from TCRdb running MiXCR on the multiplex PCR reads. The sample shows 600,000 or so distinct CDR3 sequences, 13% to 15% of them seen only once. The sequenced sample was blood. Every receptor here comes from a woman aged 18-29 years with Graves' ophthalmopathy.

This clonotype was detected only once. The chain uses TRBV6-2 or TRBV6-3 and TRBJ1-3, with no clear D. Germline loops: CDR1 MNHEY, CDR2 SVGEGT. Between the trimmed V and J ends, which lost 4 bases and 0 bases, there was a span of 13 bases. CDR3 length: 16 amino acids. The CDR3 DNA sequence: TGTGCCAGCAGTTGGCAGCTACCTCTCTCTGGAAACACCATATATTTT. It yields the protein CASSWQLPLSGNTIYF.

This clonotype came up many times. The rearrangement uses TRBV27 and TRBJ2-3, with 8 bases aligning to TRBD2. The CDR3 loop spans 16 amino acids. With V trimmed by 7 bases and J by 4 bases, 13 bases remained unmatched. The germline CDR1 and CDR2 sequences are MNHEY and SMNVEV (reference sequence). In DNA form, the CDR3 reads TGTGCCAGCACCCTCCGGGGGGGCGGGAGGCCAGATACGCAGTATTTT. Protein: CASTLRGGGRPDTQYF.

This clonotype was counted a few times. This chain connects TRBV12-5 to TRBJ1-4; D perhaps matches TRBD1 (6 bases). The CDR3 is made up of 17 amino acids. Germline V gene sequence: CDR1 LGHNT, CDR2 FRNRAP. Trimming removed 1 base from V and 0 bases from J, with 12 bases in between. CDR3 protein: CASGLATYRATNEKLFF. The CDR3 DNA reads TGTGCTAGTGGTTTGGCTACCTACAGGGCAACTAATGAAAAACTGTTTTTT.

The chain combines TRBV2 with TRBJ1-1, with 8 bases fitting TRBD1. The V gene's germline CDR1 is SNHLY and CDR2 FYNNEI. V lost 11 bases and J lost 6; bases outside the gene matches: 8. This CDR3 is 12 amino acids long. The CDR3 bases are TGTGCCTCCCCGGAACAGGGGGCTGAAGCTTTCTTT. Translating it yields CASPEQGAEAFF.

This clonotype was detected ten times or more. J is TRBJ2-1 and V is TRBV18, with D hard to call. The CDR3 runs to 13 residues. V dropped 4 bases and J dropped 5 bases, with 9 bases sitting between them. CDR1 is KGHSH and CDR2 is LQKENI in the germline V gene. CDR3 loop: CASSQGSNNEQFF. Written as DNA, the CDR3 is TGTGCCAGCTCACAGGGTTCGAACAATGAGCAGTTCTTC. The full variable domain, its missing parts supplied by reference TRBV18 and TRBJ2-1, is NAGVMQNPRHLVRRRGQEARLRCSPMKGHSHVYWYRQLPEEGLKFMVYLQKENIIDESGMPKERFSAEFPKEGPSILRIQQVVRGDSAAYFCASSQGSNNEQFFGPGTRLTVL.

This clonotype was detected ten times or more. The chain joins TRBV5-1 to TRBJ1-1; D not certain. The V end was cut by 2 bases, the J end by 1 base, with 12 bases between. The CDR3 length is 15 residues. Germline-derived CDR1 and CDR2 are SGHRS and YFSETQ. This CDR3 reads CASSFQTGTNTEAFF. The CDR3 DNA is TGCGCCAGCAGCTTCCAGACCGGTACGAACACTGAAGCTTTCTTT.

This clonotype was seen repeatedly, ten times or more. The CDR3 loop is CASRGGRTTNEKLFF. The CDR3 region has the DNA TGTGCCAGCAGGGGGGGACGGACGACTAATGAAAAACTGTTTTTT. The gene calls are TRBV2 and TRBJ1-4; a weak D match, TRBD1 (5 bases). The CDR3 has 15 residues. Germline V gene data show CDR1 as SNHLY and CDR2 as FYNNEI. V shed 6 bases and J shed 2 bases, with 13 bases lying between them.

This clonotype occurred many times. CDR3 in DNA: TGTGCCAGCAGGGTGACTAGCGGGGTCGGGGAGCTGTTTTTT. Its translation: CASRVTSGVGELFF. V and J are TRBV2 and TRBJ2-2, with 11 nucleotides matching TRBD2. The V and J ends lost 6 bases and 7 bases, in that order; junction bases with no gene match: 4. CDR3 length: 14 amino acids. CDR1 and CDR2 (germline): SNHLY, FYNNEI.

This clonotype was seen repeatedly, ten times or more. V usage is TRBV9 and J usage is TRBJ2-1; 10 positions match TRBD1. The trim removed 3 bases at V and 0 bases at J, leaving 12 bases unmatched. Germline lookup yields CDR1 SGDLS and CDR2 YYNGEE. The CDR3 consists of 19 residues. In nucleotides, the CDR3 is TGTGCCAGCAGCGAGACACCGGGACAGGGGAAGAACTCCTACAATGAGCAGTTCTTC. This translates into CASSETPGQGKNSYNEQFF.

This clonotype was observed many times. This chain links TRBV11-2 with TRBJ1-2; the match to TRBD1 covers 11 bases. J was trimmed by 5 bases and V by 6 bases; bases with no gene match: 5. Germline values: CDR1 SGHAT, CDR2 FQNNGV. The CDR3 is made up of 14 amino acids. Here the CDR3 DNA reads TGTGCCAGCAGTACTGGACAGGGGGCTTATGGCTACACCTTC. This codes for CASSTGQGAYGYTF.

This clonotype was recorded at least ten times. The chain recombines TRBV9 with TRBJ2-2, with unresolved D. This CDR3 is 13 amino acids long. Germline V lookup: CDR1 SGDLS, CDR2 YYNGEE. V was pared by 4 bases and J by 10 bases, with 14 bases between. The CDR3 loop is CASSYQVDEELFF. CDR3 coding DNA: TGTGCCAGCAGCTACCAAGTTGACGAGGAGCTGTTTTTT.

The chain employs TRBV5-4 and TRBJ2-7; 10 bases align to TRBD1. V dropped 4 bases and J dropped 4; count of bases not matched to a gene: 5. Germline values: CDR1 SGHNT, CDR2 YYREEE (reference sequence). CDR3 length equals 14 residues. The CDR3 DNA sequence: TGTGCCAGCAGCCACGGACAGGGGGAGTACGAGCAGTACTTC. Its protein is CASSHGQGEYEQYF.

This clonotype occurred a few times. The chain uses TRBV7-9 and TRBJ1-3; D unresolved. This CDR3 has 17 residues. Trimming took off 1 base at V and 1 base at J, with 14 bases between the two ends. Germline lookup yields CDR1 SEHNR and CDR2 FQNEAQ (reference sequence). The CDR3 DNA sequence: TGTGCCAGCAGCTTAGATTCGAGGGAAGGGTCTGGAAACACCATATATTTT. Amino acid sequence: CASSLDSREGSGNTIYF.

This clonotype appeared a few times. CDR3 in DNA: TGTGCCAGCAGCTCCCCCAGGGCAGGTCAGAACACCGGGGAGCTGTTTTTT. Translating it yields CASSSPRAGQNTGELFF. The chain couples TRBV7-3 to TRBJ2-2; TRBD1 might be the D (5 bases). The V end lost 4 bases, the J end lost 1 base, and 16 bases lay between the germline ends. This CDR3 is 17 amino acids long. In germline, CDR1 is SGHTA, CDR2 FQGTGA.

There are many counts of this clonotype. The rearrangement links TRBV27 to TRBJ2-1; D uncertain. V lost 4 bases and J lost 3, with 7 bases in between. CDR3 length: 13 residues. Looked up from germline, CDR1 is MNHEY and CDR2 is SMNVEV (reference sequence). The CDR3 bases are TGTGCCAGCAGTTCTAGACGCTACAATGAGCAGTTCTTC. This sequence encodes CASSSRRYNEQFF.

This clonotype was recorded many times. The chain recombines TRBV24-1 with TRBJ2-3, with 12 bases lining up with TRBD2. Germline trimming cut 5 bases from V and 5 bases from J; bases unmatched to any gene: 16. Per the germline V gene, CDR1 is KGHDR and CDR2 is SFDVKD. The CDR3 has 19 amino acids. The CDR3 reads CATSAPVGLAGTKRDTQYF. In nucleotides, the CDR3 is TGTGCCACCAGTGCCCCCGTGGGACTAGCGGGCACCAAGCGAGATACGCAGTATTTT.

This clonotype occurred many times. V and J are TRBV7-3 and TRBJ2-7, with 10 bases identical to TRBD1. Germline CDR1 SGHTA, CDR2 FQGTGA. Trimming cost V 5 bases and J 3 bases; bases outside gene matches: 19. The CDR3 has 19 residues. CDR3 DNA: TGTGCCAGCAGCCTACTGGACAGGGGGGCTCTGGAGCCCGACTACGAGCAGTACTTC. It yields the protein CASSLLDRGALEPDYEQYF.

This chain joins TRBV7-9 and TRBJ2-3; 12 bases fit TRBD2. The V gene end was trimmed by 5 bases and the J gene end by 4 bases; junction bases not matched to a gene: 10. The CDR3 is 17 residues long. The germline gives CDR1 SEHNR, CDR2 FQNEAQ (reference sequence). The CDR3 coding sequence is TGTGCCAGCAGCCCCTTAACTAGCGGGAGGTCTCCAGATACGCAGTATTTT. Translating it yields CASSPLTSGRSPDTQYF. The full variable domain, in which reference TRBV7-9 and TRBJ2-3 provide the parts outside the CDR3, is DTGVSQNPRHKITKRGQNVTFRCDPISEHNRLYWYRQTLGQGPEFLTYFQNEAQLEKSRLLSDRFSAERPKGSFSTLEIQRTEQGDSAMYLCASSPLTSGRSPDTQYFGPGTRLTVL.

The chain has TRBV29-1 and TRBJ2-2; 8 bases match TRBD2. Germline CDR1 SQVTM, CDR2 ANQGSEA. The CDR3 has 13 residues. V lost 5 bases, J lost 5 bases, and 4 bases stayed unmatched. CDR3 in DNA: TGCAGCGTTTCGACTAGCGTGACCGGGGAGCTGTTTTTT. Translated, it gives CSVSTSVTGELFF.

As for this clonotype: Just one base apart from a much larger clone, this may be a read error. The chain has TRBV10-3 and TRBJ2-2; D is possibly TRBD1 or TRBD2 (5 bases each). The V and J ends lost 3 bases and 9 bases respectively, with 17 bases between them. The CDR3 is 15 amino acids. Germline V gene sequence: CDR1 ENHRY, CDR2 SYGVKD. CDR3 residues: CAISDGRGGTRELFF. The CDR3 DNA sequence: TGTGCCATCAGTGACGGACGAGGTGGGACCCGGGAGCTGTTTTTT.

This clonotype appeared many times. In nucleotides, the CDR3 is TGTGCCAGCAGTCGTCCCGGGACAGGGGACTATGGCTACACCTTC. Amino acids: CASSRPGTGDYGYTF. V gene TRBV7-2 combines with J gene TRBJ1-2, with 10 bases fitting TRBD1. CDR1 is SGHTA and CDR2 is FQGNSA in the germline V gene. V was pared by 6 bases and J by 3 bases, with 7 bases of the junction left unmatched. This CDR3 has 15 amino acids.

This clonotype was detected many times. The chain employs TRBV24-1 and TRBJ2-7; D not certain. Germline-derived CDR1 and CDR2 are KGHDR and SFDVKD. CDR3 length: 11 residues. With 9 bases removed from V and 3 bases from J, the gap between germline ends came to 8 bases. The CDR3 reads CATGLGYEQYF. The DNA for the CDR3 is TGTGCCACCGGGTTAGGCTACGAGCAGTACTTC.

With regard to this clonotype: Possible read error: a much larger clone is one base away. The chain combines TRBV15 with TRBJ1-1; 7 bases match TRBD1. CDR1 and CDR2 (germline): LNHNV, YYDKDF (reference sequence). This CDR3 region has 13 residues. CDR3 DNA sequence: TGTGCCGCCAGCGGAGGGGGCGGCCATGAAGCTTTCTTT. Translating it yields CAASGGGGHEAFF.

This clonotype has ten or more counts. This chain links TRBV11-2 with TRBJ1-1; TRBD1 might be the D (6 bases). V was pared by 6 bases and J by 4 bases, with 15 bases between. The CDR3 has 14 residues. Germline V CDR1 and CDR2: SGHAT, FQNNGV. Here the CDR3 DNA reads TGTGCCAGCAGGGACGGACAGTATGGCACTGAAGCTTTCTTT. Translating it yields CASRDGQYGTEAFF. Supplemented by reference TRBV11-2 and TRBJ1-1, the full variable domain reads EAGVAQSPRYKIIEKRQSVAFWCNPISGHATLYWYQQILGQGPKLLIQFQNNGVVDDSQLPKDRFSAERLKGVDSTLKIQPAKLEDSAVYLCASRDGQYGTEAFFGQGTRLTVV.

This clonotype was seen ten or more times. J is TRBJ1-5 and V is TRBV3-2. TRBV3-2 is a known pseudogene. This CDR3 is built from 14 residues. This CDR3 is CASSQDTAKQPQHF. Here the CDR3 DNA reads TGTGCCAGCAGCCAGGACACGGCCAAACAGCCCCAGCATTTT.

This clonotype was detected many times. The rearrangement joins TRBV7-2 to TRBJ2-3; 10 bases match TRBD2. Looked up from germline, CDR1 is SGHTA and CDR2 is FQGNSA. This CDR3 is built from 17 residues. Trimming removed 5 bases from V and 1 base from J; junction bases left unmatched: 9. The CDR3 reads CASSPSGRTSRTDTQYF. As DNA, the CDR3 is TGTGCCAGCAGCCCTAGCGGGAGAACAAGTCGCACAGATACGCAGTATTTT.

This chain links TRBV2 with TRBJ2-1; TRBD1 aligns across 8 bases. V trimming: 6 bases; J trimming: 6 bases; junction bases outside the gene matches: 10. CDR1 and CDR2 from the germline V gene are SNHLY and FYNNEI. The CDR3 length is 15 residues. Written as DNA, the CDR3 is TGTGCCAGCAGAGACGGGACAGGTCTTTGCAATGAGCAGTTCTTC. Protein product: CASRDGTGLCNEQFF.

This clonotype appeared a few times. This chain links TRBV4-2 with TRBJ2-3; D remains unclear. CDR3 length equals 16 residues. V was pared by 1 base and J by 1 base, with 12 bases between. In germline, CDR1 is LGHNA, CDR2 YNFKEQ. CDR3 coding DNA: TGTGCCAGCAGCCAAGTATCTTTTGTGGGCACAGATACGCAGTATTTT. Its translation is CASSQVSFVGTDTQYF.

The rearrangement links TRBV25-1 to TRBJ2-7; a weak D match, TRBD2 (6 bases). CDR1 is MGHDK, CDR2 SYGVNS, per germline. This CDR3 is 15 amino acids long. V was pared by 1 base and J by 3 bases, with 13 bases between. The CDR3 is CASSEFSGGIYEQYF. In DNA, the CDR3 is TGTGCCAGCAGTGAATTCTCGGGCGGGATCTACGAGCAGTACTTC.

The sample holds many counts of this clonotype. The gene calls are TRBV12-3 or TRBV12-4 and TRBJ1-6; possible D gene TRBD1, 5 bases. V gave up 6 bases and J gave up 9 bases, with 24 bases separating them. The CDR3 has 17 residues. In DNA form, the CDR3 reads TGTGCCAGCAGCCGCTTCGGGACTCCCGCGGAGGGTTCACCCCTCCACTTT. This sequence encodes CASSRFGTPAEGSPLHF.

This clonotype was observed a few times. The rearrangement joins TRBV7-8 to TRBJ1-3; tentatively, D is TRBD1 (5 bases). The ends were cut back, 5 bases at V and 7 bases at J, with 24 bases in the middle. CDR1 and CDR2 from the germline V gene are SGHVS and FQNEAQ. This CDR3 spans 17 amino acids. CDR3 bases: TGTGCCAGCAGCCCTTCATTCGAGGGGTTTCGGAGGAACACCATATATTTT. Translated, it gives CASSPSFEGFRRNTIYF. Drawing the rest from reference TRBV7-8 and TRBJ1-3, the complete variable domain is GAGVSQSPRYKVAKRGQDVALRCDPISGHVSLFWYQQALGQGPEFLTYFQNEAQLDKSGLPSDRFFAERPEGSVSTLKIQRTQQEDSAVYLCASSPSFEGFRRNTIYFGEGSWLTVV.

Many counts were recorded for this clonotype. The gene calls are TRBV20-1 and TRBJ2-2, with TRBD1 as a possible D gene (6 bases). With 4 bases removed from V and 2 bases from J, the gap between germline ends came to 11 bases. There are 14 residues in the CDR3. Germline CDR1 is DFQATT and CDR2 is SNEGSKA (reference sequence). CDR3 in amino acids: CSAKRGSNTGELFF. CDR3 nucleotide sequence: TGCAGTGCTAAAAGGGGGAGTAACACCGGGGAGCTGTTTTTT.